This TCR beta chain was captured by sequencing in a study of CD8+CD57+ T cells in acquired aplastic anemia (dated by TCRdb to between 2018 and 2020). For context, the study as a whole: On average, sorted CD4+ and CD8+ cells yielded around 3.5 ug of extracted DNA, with a range of about 0.18 to 30 ug. An average of approximately 9.8 million reads for CD4+ cells and 11.0 million reads for CD8+ cells was obtained from healthy donor samples.

Genomic DNA served as template for TCR beta VDJ combination and CDR3 sequence profiling. TCR repertoire sequencing was run on an Illumina HiSeq 2000. The study's processing was this. Repertoire assessment relied on Simpson's diversity index, CDR3 size and DJ length profiles, and TRBV/TRBJ rearrangement plots. The immunodominant clone was defined as the most abundant DNA sequence in deep sequencing data. CDR3 amino acid sequences were checked for sharing between subjects and were compared against published repertoires and the VDJdb database. The public reads were reprocessed in TCRdb via fastp at Q25 and MiXCR, keeping in-frame beta chains. Entries that share a CDR3 protein sequence are merged under the most common genes and DNA. The V and J calls were not made by the authors but by TCRdb's processing. The sample table shows roughly 180,000 distinct CDR3 sequences, and 40% to 50% are seen once. The ten largest account for 2.5% to 3.5% of the sample.

Broad study findings and their caveats: Around 27 CD8+ CDR3 sequences were shared between patients and controls but appeared highly expressed in patients and within their immunodominant clones. No significant difference in CD8+ Simpson's diversity was found between patients and healthy controls (P=0.060).

In the study, sorted CD4+ and CD8+ blood T cells from patients with severe aplastic anemia and from healthy subjects underwent deep sequencing of TCR repertoires. Ficoll-Paque density gradient centrifugation was used to isolate peripheral blood mononuclear cells. Before DNA extraction, CD4+ and CD8+ T cells were sorted by FACS or by magnetic beads. A few counts support this clonotype. What antigen it recognizes has not been identified. No base quality information exists; no much larger clone differs at one position. Via the germline V gene (reference sequence), CDR1 is LNHNV and CDR2 YYDKDF. V and J are truncated by 2 bases and 9 bases respectively, leaving an intervening sequence of 9 bases. The CDR3 numbers 12 residues from cysteine through phenylalanine. The entry retains the CDR3 DNA only, 36 bases that are in frame from base 1.

This sequence was found in a human donor in good health. Material for sequencing was sorted CD4+, CD8+, or CD8+CD57+ T cells (not recorded which) from PBMCs. This sequence uses TRBV15 and TRBJ2-3, with the D call perhaps TRBD1 or TRBD2, as 5 bases match in each case. The CDR3 loop reads CATSRSGTTQYF. The bases read TGTGCCACCAGCAGATCCGGGACCACGCAGTATTTT.